The clone carrying this T cell receptor beta chain came up a few times. This entry comes from a study of blood T cell repertoires in COVID-19. The overall study: Researchers got acute and convalescent COVID-19 samples from the United States, Italy and Spain. Sample material is recorded as cDNA or gDNA derived from T cells, B-cell-depleted T cells, or PBMCs.

Seattle enrolled patients during active infection and tracked them longitudinally. V dropped 2 bases and J dropped 1; count of bases not matched to a gene: 13. The length of the CDR3 is 18 residues. The germline gives CDR1 SGHRS, CDR2 YFSETQ. Authors' methods: Counts of nucleated cells, estimated from reference gene primer amplification, were obtained. The data were produced by immunoSEQ multiplex PCR, yet TCRdb's version contains in-frame clones alone and is incomplete. V and J calls and clone size are those listed in that table; D and trimming were worked out from the DNA. The table has roughly 480,000 clones, 80% to 90% seen once.

This sequence was found in a young man with COVID-19, enrolled during active disease. Material: peripheral blood. This sequence joins TRBV5-1 and TRBJ2-7; 9 nucleotides match TRBD1. The DNA for the CDR3 is TGCGCCAGCAGCTTCCAATCAACACGGGACAGGGTTTCCTACGAGCAGTACTTC. Translated: CASSFQSTRDRVSYEQYF.